The present TCR beta chain was sequenced within a study of cytomegalovirus exposure and HLA in healthy donors. Of note for this clone: Its antigen is still unknown.

Nominally healthy donors were sampled, though unrecorded immune exposures were likely. Overall study results and limits: Data from an earlier analysis indicated that most TCR beta V segments were productive either about 90% or about 30% of the time. Further analysis was carried out later, and it showed several of the most significant clusters appearing linked to common viral pathogens. Trimming of TCR beta V- and J-genes showed a link, identified in a later analysis, to a missense DCLRE1C variant.

Primers: 60 Vbeta forward and 13 Jbeta reverse. Clones were sequenced by immunoSEQ multiplex PCR, and TCRdb holds only the in-frame ones, with some missing. Found here are roughly 300,000 clones, roughly 88% of them singletons; the top ten hold around 4%. This CDR3 has 13 residues. Germline V gene lookup returns CDR1 KGHSH and CDR2 LQKENI. The V and J ends lost 2 bases and 7 bases respectively, with 9 bases between them. The chain employs TRBV18 and TRBJ1-5, with D uncertain. The clonotype comes from a man in his forties in good health and CMV-seropositive. Sequencing used PBMCs. The CDR3 DNA follows: TGTGCCAGCTCACCAGGGCAGTCCCAGCCCCAGCATTTT. Its protein product is CASSPGQSQPQHF.